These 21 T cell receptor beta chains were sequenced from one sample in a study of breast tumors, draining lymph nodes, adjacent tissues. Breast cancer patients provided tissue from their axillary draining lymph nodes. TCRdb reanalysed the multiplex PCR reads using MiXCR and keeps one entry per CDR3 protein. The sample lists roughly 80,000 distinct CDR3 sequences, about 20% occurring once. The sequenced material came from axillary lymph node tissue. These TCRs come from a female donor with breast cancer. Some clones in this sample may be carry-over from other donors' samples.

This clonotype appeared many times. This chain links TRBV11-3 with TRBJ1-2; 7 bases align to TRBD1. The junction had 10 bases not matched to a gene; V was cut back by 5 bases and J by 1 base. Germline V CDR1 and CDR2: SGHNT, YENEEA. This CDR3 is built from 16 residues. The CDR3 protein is CASSQEGRQGNYGYTF. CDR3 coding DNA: TGTGCCAGCAGCCAAGAGGGACGACAGGGTAACTATGGCTACACCTTC.

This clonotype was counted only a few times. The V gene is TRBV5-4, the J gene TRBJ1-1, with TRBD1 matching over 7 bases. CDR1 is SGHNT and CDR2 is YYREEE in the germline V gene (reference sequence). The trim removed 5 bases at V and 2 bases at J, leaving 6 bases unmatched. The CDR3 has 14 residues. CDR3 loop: CASSQTGPNTEAFF. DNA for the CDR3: TGTGCCAGCAGTCAGACAGGGCCCAACACTGAAGCTTTCTTT.

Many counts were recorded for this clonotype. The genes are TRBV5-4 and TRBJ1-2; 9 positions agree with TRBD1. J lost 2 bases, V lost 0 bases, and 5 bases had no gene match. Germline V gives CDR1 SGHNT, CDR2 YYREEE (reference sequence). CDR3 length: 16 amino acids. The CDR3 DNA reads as TGTGCCAGCAGCTTGGGACCGGACAGGGGCAACTATGGCTACACCTTC. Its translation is CASSLGPDRGNYGYTF.

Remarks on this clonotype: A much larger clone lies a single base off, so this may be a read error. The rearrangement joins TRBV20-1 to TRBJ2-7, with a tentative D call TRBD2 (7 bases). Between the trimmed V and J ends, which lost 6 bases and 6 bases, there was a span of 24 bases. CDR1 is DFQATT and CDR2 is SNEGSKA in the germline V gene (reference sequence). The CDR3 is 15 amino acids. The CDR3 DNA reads TGCAGTGCGGAAGAGGGGGGGGGGGCAGTGTGCGAGCAGTACTTC. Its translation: CSAEEGGGAVCEQYF.

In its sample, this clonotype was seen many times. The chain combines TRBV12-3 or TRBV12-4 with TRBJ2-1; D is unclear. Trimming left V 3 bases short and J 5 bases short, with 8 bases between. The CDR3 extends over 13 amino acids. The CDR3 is CASSFSGDNEQFF. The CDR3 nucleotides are TGTGCCAGCAGTTTTTCCGGAGACAATGAGCAGTTCTTC.

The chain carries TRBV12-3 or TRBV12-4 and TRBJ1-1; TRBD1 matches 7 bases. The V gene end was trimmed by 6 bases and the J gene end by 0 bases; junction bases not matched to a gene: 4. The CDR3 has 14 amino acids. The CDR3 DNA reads TGTGCCAGCAGCTCGGGACAGATGAACACTGAAGCTTTCTTT. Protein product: CASSSGQMNTEAFF.

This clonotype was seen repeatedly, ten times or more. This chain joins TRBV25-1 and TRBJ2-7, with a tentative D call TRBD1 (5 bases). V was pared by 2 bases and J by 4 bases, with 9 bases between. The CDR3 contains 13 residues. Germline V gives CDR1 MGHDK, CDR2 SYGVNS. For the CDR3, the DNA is TGTGCCAGCAGTGAAGAGGACAAATACGAGCAGTACTTC. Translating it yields CASSEEDKYEQYF.

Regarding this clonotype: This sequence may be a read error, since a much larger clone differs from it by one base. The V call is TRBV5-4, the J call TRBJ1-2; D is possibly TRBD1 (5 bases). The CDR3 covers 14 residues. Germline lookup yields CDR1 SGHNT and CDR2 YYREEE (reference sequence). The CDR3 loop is CASRMGWDYYGCTF. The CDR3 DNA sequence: TGTGCCAGCAGGATGGGGTGGGACTACTATGGCTGCACCTTC.

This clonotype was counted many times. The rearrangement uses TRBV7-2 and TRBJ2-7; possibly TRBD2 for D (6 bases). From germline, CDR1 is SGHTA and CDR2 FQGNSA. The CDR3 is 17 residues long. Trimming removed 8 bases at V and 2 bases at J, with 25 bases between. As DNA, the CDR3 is TGTGCCAGCGCATTTTTACTTGGGGCGGGAACCCCCTACGAGCAGTACTTC. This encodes CASAFLLGAGTPYEQYF.

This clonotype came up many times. In DNA form, the CDR3 reads TGCGCCAGCAGCCAAGTGGGGACCCTTGGAGCTGGAAACACCATATATTTT. Translation gives CASSQVGTLGAGNTIYF. The chain joins TRBV4-1 to TRBJ1-3; TRBD1 might be the D (5 bases). This CDR3 contains 17 residues. Germline V CDR1 and CDR2: MGHRA, YSYEKL. Trimming stripped 1 base from V and 2 bases from J, with 15 bases between.

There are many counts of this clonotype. CDR3 sequence: CATRSSYEQYF. The CDR3 nucleotides are TGTGCGACACGGAGCTCCTACGAGCAGTACTTC. The V call is TRBV6-5, the J call TRBJ2-7, with D unresolved. CDR1 MNHEY and CDR2 SVGAGI come from the germline V gene. The CDR3 covers 11 residues.

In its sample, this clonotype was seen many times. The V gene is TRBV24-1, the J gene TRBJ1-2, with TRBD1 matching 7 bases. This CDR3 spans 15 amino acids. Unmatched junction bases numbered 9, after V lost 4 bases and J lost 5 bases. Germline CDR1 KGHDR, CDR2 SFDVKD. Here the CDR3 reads CATSDSDRDQYGYTF. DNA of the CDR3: TGTGCCACCAGTGACTCTGACAGGGACCAATATGGCTACACCTTC.

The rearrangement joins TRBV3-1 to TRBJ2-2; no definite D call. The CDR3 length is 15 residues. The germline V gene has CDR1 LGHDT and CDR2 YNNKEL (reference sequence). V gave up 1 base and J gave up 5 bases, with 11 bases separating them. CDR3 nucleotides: TGTGCCAGCAGCCAAGTCCTGGACCAGACCGGGGAGCTGTTTTTT. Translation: CASSQVLDQTGELFF.

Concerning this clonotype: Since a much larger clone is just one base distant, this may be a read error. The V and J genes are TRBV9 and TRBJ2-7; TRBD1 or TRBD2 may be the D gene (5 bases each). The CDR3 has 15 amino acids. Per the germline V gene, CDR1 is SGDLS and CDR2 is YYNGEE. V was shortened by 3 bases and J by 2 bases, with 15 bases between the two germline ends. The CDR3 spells CASSAVGEPTYEQYF. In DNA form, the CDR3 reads TGTGCCAGCAGCGCAGTGGGGGAACCGACCTACGAGCAGTACTTC.

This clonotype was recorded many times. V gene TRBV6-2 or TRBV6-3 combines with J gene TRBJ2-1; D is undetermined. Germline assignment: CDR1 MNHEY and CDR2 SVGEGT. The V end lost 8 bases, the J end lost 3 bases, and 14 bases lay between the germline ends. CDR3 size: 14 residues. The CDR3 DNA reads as TGTGCCAGCCTTAGGTCCTCCGACTACAATGAGCAGTTCTTC. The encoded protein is CASLRSSDYNEQFF.

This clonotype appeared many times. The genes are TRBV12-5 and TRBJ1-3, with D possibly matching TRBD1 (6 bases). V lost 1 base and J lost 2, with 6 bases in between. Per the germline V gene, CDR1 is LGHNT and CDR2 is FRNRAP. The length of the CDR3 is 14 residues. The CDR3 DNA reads TGTGCTAGTGGTTTGGGGGGGCCTGGAAACACCATATATTTT. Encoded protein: CASGLGGPGNTIYF.

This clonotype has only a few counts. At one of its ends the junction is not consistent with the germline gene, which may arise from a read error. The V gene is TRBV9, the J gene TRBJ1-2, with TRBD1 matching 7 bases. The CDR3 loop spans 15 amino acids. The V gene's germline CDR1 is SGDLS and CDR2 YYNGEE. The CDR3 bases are TGTGTCAGCGCCCCCCACACAGGGGCAGATTATGGCTACACCTTC. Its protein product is CVSAPHTGADYGYTF.

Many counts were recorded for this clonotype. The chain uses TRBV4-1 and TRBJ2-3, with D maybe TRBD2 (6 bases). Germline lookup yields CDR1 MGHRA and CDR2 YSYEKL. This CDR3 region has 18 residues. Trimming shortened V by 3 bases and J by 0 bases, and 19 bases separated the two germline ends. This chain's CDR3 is CASSHDAVGGTSTDTQYF. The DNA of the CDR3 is TGCGCCAGCAGCCATGACGCCGTCGGCGGGACTAGCACAGATACGCAGTATTTT.

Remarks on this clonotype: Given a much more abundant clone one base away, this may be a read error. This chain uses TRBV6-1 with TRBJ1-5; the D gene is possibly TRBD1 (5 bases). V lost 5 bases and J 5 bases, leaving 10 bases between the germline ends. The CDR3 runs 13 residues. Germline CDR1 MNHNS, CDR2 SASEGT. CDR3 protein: CASSQWGDQPQHF. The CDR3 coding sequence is TGTGCCAGCAGTCAATGGGGGGATCAGCCCCAGCATTTT.

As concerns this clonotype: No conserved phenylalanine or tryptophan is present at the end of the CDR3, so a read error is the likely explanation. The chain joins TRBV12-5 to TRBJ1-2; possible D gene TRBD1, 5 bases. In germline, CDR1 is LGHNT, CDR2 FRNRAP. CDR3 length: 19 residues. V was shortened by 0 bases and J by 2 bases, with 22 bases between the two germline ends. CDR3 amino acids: CASGLVRSRVGDLNYGYTC. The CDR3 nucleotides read TGTGCTAGTGGTTTGGTACGAAGCAGGGTCGGAGACCTAAACTATGGCTACACCTGC.

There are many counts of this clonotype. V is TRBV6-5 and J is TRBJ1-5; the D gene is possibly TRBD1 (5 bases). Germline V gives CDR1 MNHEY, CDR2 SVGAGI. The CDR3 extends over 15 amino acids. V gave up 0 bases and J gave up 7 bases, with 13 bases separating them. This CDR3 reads CASSYSSGPGQPQHF. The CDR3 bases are TGTGCCAGCAGTTACTCGTCGGGGCCCGGCCAGCCCCAGCATTTT.